What follows are 3 T cell receptor beta chains derived from one specimen sequenced in a study of T cell clones after liver transplantation. TCRdb's table, derived via immunoSEQ multiplex PCR, lists solely in-frame clones and lacks some. The sample lists about 68,000 clones; nearly 95% were seen once. The sequences come from CD4+ T cells from blood, collected nearly 26 months after liver transplant. All receptors derive from a human patient who received a liver transplant. Some of these T cells may belong to the graft donor.

The chain employs TRBV11-3 and TRBJ1-2; D uncertain. Per the germline V gene, CDR1 is SGHNT and CDR2 is YENEEA. This CDR3 has 18 residues. V was shortened by 1 base and J by 4 bases, with 22 bases between the two germline ends. The DNA of the CDR3 is TGTGCCAGCAGCTTAGCCCTACCCGGGGTTACTAGCGGCTATGGCTACACCTTC. As protein: CASSLALPGVTSGYGYTF.

The chain links TRBV5-6 to TRBJ2-3; D unclear. This CDR3 has 15 residues. Germline values: CDR1 SGHDT, CDR2 YYEEEE. V was cut by 5 bases and J by 0 bases, with 13 bases left in between. The DNA for the CDR3 is TGTGCCAGCAGTGCCCCCCCAAGCAGCACAGATACGCAGTATTTT. As protein: CASSAPPSSTDTQYF. The variable domain in full, with the rest retrieved from reference TRBV5-6 and TRBJ2-3, is DAGVTQSPTHLIKTRGQQVTLRCSPKSGHDTVSWYQQALGQGPQFIFQYYEEEERQRGNFPDRFSGHQFPNYSSELNVNALLLGDSALYLCASSAPPSSTDTQYFGPGTRLTVL.

On this clone: The sample holds other DNA sequences that translate to the same CDR3. The rearrangement uses TRBV11-2 and TRBJ2-2, with D possibly TRBD2 on 5 matching bases. The CDR3 runs 13 residues. Trimming stripped 1 base from V and 5 bases from J, with 5 bases between. CDR1 and CDR2 (germline): SGHAT, FQNNGV. The CDR3 bases are TGTGCCAGCAGCTTAGGAGGGACCGGGGAGCTGTTTTTT. Protein sequence: CASSLGGTGELFF.